This T cell receptor beta chain was retrieved from a study of T cell responses to AZD1222 COVID-19 vaccine. Background on the study: Doses given second, at about 4 or about 12 weeks, were pooled.

This clone was picked up one time. From germline, CDR1 is DFQATT and CDR2 SNEGSKA (reference sequence). This CDR3 contains 12 residues. V shed 3 bases and J shed 5 bases, with 10 bases lying between them. Assay used: immunoSEQ multiplex PCR; TCRdb lists only in-frame clones, some missing. The sample carries over 120,000 clones, roughly nine tenths recorded once. This chain connects TRBV20-1 to TRBJ2-5; D is uncertain. The sequencing used peripheral blood, collected on day 0 of AZD1222 vaccination. The receptor was derived from an adult in good health. Written as DNA, the CDR3 is TGCAGTGCTAGTCTGCGTGCGGAGACCCAGTACTTC. Encoded protein: CSASLRAETQYF.